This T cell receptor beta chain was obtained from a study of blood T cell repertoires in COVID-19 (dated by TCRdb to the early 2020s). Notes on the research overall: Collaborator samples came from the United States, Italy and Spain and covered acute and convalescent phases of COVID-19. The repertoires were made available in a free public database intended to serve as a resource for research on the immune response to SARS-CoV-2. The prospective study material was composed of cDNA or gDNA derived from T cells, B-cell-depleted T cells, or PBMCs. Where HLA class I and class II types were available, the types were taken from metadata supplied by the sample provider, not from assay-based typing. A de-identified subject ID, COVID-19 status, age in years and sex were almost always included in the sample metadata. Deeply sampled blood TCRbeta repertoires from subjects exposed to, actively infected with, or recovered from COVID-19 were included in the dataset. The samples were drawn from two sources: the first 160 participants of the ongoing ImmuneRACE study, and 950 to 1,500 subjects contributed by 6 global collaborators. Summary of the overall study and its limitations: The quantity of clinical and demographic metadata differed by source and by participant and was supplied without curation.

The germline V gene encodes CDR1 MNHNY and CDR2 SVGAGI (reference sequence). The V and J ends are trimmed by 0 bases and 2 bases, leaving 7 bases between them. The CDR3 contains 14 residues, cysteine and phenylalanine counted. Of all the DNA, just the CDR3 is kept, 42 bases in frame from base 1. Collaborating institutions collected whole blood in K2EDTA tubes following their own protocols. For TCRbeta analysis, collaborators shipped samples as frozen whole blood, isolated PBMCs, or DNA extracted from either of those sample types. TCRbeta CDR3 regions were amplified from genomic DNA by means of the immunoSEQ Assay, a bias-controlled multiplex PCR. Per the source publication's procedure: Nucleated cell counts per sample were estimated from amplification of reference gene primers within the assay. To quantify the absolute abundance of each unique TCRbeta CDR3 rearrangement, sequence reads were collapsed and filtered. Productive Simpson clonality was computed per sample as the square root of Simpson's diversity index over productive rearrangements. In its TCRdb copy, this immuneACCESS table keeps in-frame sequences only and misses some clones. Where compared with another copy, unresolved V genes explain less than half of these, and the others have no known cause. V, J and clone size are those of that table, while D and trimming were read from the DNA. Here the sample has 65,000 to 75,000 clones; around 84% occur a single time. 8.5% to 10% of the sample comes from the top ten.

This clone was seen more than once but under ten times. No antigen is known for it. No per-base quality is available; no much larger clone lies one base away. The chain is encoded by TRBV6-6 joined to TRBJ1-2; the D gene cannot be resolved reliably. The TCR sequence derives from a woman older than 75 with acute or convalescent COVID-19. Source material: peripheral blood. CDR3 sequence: CASSYSNTNYGYTF. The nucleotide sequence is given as TGTGCCAGCAGTTACTCGAACACCAACTATGGCTACACCTTC.